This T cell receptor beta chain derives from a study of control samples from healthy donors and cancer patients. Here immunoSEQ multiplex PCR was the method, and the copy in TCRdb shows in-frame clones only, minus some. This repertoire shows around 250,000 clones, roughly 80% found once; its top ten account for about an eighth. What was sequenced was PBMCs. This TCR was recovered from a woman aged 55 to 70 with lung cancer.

The CDR3, as DNA: TGTGCCATCAGTGACGGGAGGGGAAGTGGCTACACCTTC. This encodes CAISDGRGSGYTF. The chain employs TRBV10-3 and TRBJ1-2; D may be TRBD1 (5 bases). Germline-derived CDR1 and CDR2 are ENHRY and SYGVKD. The CDR3 sequence is 13 residues long. The germline V and J ends were trimmed by 3 bases and 7 bases, with 12 bases remaining between them.